Shown below are 2 T cell receptor beta chains from a single sample sequenced in a study of beta chain features in type 1 diabetes. Study results and caveats: Type 1 diabetes patients had TCRB CDR3s that were shorter (moderately but significantly so) in all four CD4+ subsets.

Expressed TCRB transcripts were sequenced because the entire RNA isolate underwent reverse transcription. The assay was immunoSEQ multiplex PCR, and TCRdb's table has in-frame clones only and misses some. The sample shows around 56,000 clones, 40% to 65% of them seen only once. For these receptors, no antigen is known. Material: Tregs from blood. The receptors derive from a woman in her thirties or forties with type 1 diabetes.

This clone was recorded a few times. The chain joins TRBV7-9 to TRBJ2-2, with D perhaps TRBD2 (6 bases). The CDR3 extends over 18 amino acids. Germline CDR1 SEHNR, CDR2 FQNEAQ (reference sequence). Trimming pared 4 bases from V and 2 bases from J, leaving 20 bases between. Here the CDR3 DNA reads TGTGCCAGCAGCTCGCTGCTCGGGGCGCGGGGAAACACCGGGGAGCTGTTTTTT. Translating it yields CASSSLLGARGNTGELFF.

This clone was observed a few times. This chain uses TRBV10-3 with TRBJ2-2, with 8 bases identical to TRBD1. The CDR3 consists of 16 residues. Germline CDR1 ENHRY, CDR2 SYGVKD. The V and J ends lost 8 bases and 1 base, in that order; junction bases with no gene match: 9. CDR3 DNA sequence: TGTGCCATCGCCTTGACAGGGGATCGGAACACCGGGGAGCTGTTTTTT. It codes for CAIALTGDRNTGELFF.